These 32 T cell receptor beta chains share one sample of origin, sequenced in a study of T-cell memory formation after mild COVID-19. Using its own MiXCR run on the 5' RACE reads, TCRdb lists one record per CDR3 protein. Of 130,000 to 150,000 distinct CDR3 sequences in the sample, about 6.1% were seen once. The specimen sequenced was PBMCs or a T cell subset sorted from them (not recorded which). The source of these receptors is an adult woman who had mild COVID-19 (a few samples of this study predate the infection). Cell type and time point are not known.

This clonotype was detected a few times. The V gene is TRBV9, the J gene TRBJ2-7, with D unclear. Looked up from germline, CDR1 is SGDLS and CDR2 is YYNGEE. The CDR3 covers 13 residues. V was clipped by 2 bases and J by 5 bases, with 11 bases between them. CDR3 in amino acids: CASSVGVLDEQYF. The DNA of the CDR3 is TGTGCCAGCAGCGTCGGTGTACTGGACGAGCAGTACTTC.

The CDR3 nucleotides are TGTGCCAGCAGCTCGAGACGGGCCGGGGAGCTGTTTTTT. Protein sequence: CASSSRRAGELFF. The chain joins TRBV5-6 to TRBJ2-2; D is unresolved. The V gene's germline CDR1 is SGHDT and CDR2 YYEEEE. The CDR3 contains 13 residues. The V gene lost 3 bases and the J gene lost 6 bases, with 9 bases spanning the gap. Full variable domain (rest looked up from reference TRBV5-6 and TRBJ2-2): DAGVTQSPTHLIKTRGQQVTLRCSPKSGHDTVSWYQQALGQGPQFIFQYYEEEERQRGNFPDRFSGHQFPNYSSELNVNALLLGDSALYLCASSSRRAGELFFGEGSRLTVL.

This clonotype was counted many times. The chain uses TRBV29-1 and TRBJ2-5; D is possibly TRBD2 (6 bases). The V end lost 4 bases, the J end lost 5 bases, and 11 bases lay between the germline ends. CDR3 length equals 12 residues. Germline V gene sequence: CDR1 SQVTM, CDR2 ANQGSEA. In nucleotides, the CDR3 is TGCAGCGTTGGACTGCGGGGTGAGACCCAGTACTTC. Residues: CSVGLRGETQYF.

This chain uses TRBV12-3 or TRBV12-4 with TRBJ2-7, with 15 bases aligning to TRBD2. This CDR3 spans 20 amino acids. Trimming removed 6 bases from V and 0 bases from J; junction bases left unmatched: 15. CDR3 loop: CASSRGTSGLAGGSSYEQYF. The DNA for the CDR3 is TGTGCCAGCAGCCGAGGGACCTCGGGACTAGCGGGGGGAAGCTCCTACGAGCAGTACTTC.

In its sample, this clonotype was seen many times. The CDR3 loop reads CASSSHGAQSSYEQYF. Here the CDR3 DNA reads TGTGCCAGCAGTTCCCACGGAGCGCAGTCCTCCTACGAGCAGTACTTC. This chain uses TRBV12-3 or TRBV12-4 with TRBJ2-7; unclear D gene. The CDR3 is 16 residues long. The V end lost 4 bases, the J end lost 0 bases, and 16 bases lay between the germline ends.

This clonotype appeared many times. One end of the junction is discordant with germline, which a read error may explain. The chain has TRBV5-1 and TRBJ1-1; unclear D gene. The germline V gene encodes CDR1 SGHRS and CDR2 YFSETQ. CDR3 length: 12 amino acids. The CDR3 DNA sequence: TGCGCCAGCAGCCAGGACGGGAGACCGGATAAATTT. Translation gives CASSQDGRPDKF.

This clonotype was counted a few times. The chain employs TRBV5-6 and TRBJ1-4; no firm D call. CDR3 size: 14 residues. The ends were cut back, 5 bases at V and 5 bases at J, with 13 bases in the middle. Germline V gene lookup returns CDR1 SGHDT and CDR2 YYEEEE. Written as DNA, the CDR3 is TGTGCCAGCAGGCTGGGTGGGGTGAATGAAAAACTGTTTTTT. It encodes CASRLGGVNEKLFF.

This chain links TRBV12-3 or TRBV12-4 with TRBJ2-7, with a weak D call TRBD1 (5 bases). The CDR3 spans 12 residues. Trimming stripped 5 bases from V and 6 bases from J, with 11 bases between. CDR3 nucleotide sequence: TGTGCCAGCAGTCTTCACCAGGGCGAGCAGTACTTC. Its translation is CASSLHQGEQYF.

The chain couples TRBV20-1 to TRBJ1-2; 9 nucleotides line up with TRBD1. This CDR3 contains 15 residues. Trimming at V came to 1 base and at J to 3 bases, leaving 6 bases not matched to a gene. Germline V CDR1 and CDR2: DFQATT, SNEGSKA (reference sequence). The CDR3 here is CSARAKGQGYYGYTF. CDR3 sequence (DNA): TGCAGTGCTAGAGCTAAGGGACAGGGATACTATGGCTACACCTTC.

This clonotype was seen many times. The chain combines TRBV5-1 with TRBJ2-1; D is perhaps TRBD1 (5 bases). This CDR3 has 15 amino acids. Germline CDR1 SGHRS, CDR2 YFSETQ. The germline V and J ends were trimmed by 0 bases and 2 bases, with 9 bases remaining between them. The CDR3 loop is CASSLGGATYNEQFF. CDR3 in DNA: TGCGCCAGCAGCTTGGGTGGGGCCACCTACAATGAGCAGTTCTTC.

This clonotype has more than one count but fewer than ten. The chain joins TRBV27 to TRBJ2-7; TRBD1 is a possible D gene (5 bases). CDR1 and CDR2 (germline): MNHEY, SMNVEV (reference sequence). The V end was cut by 6 bases, the J end by 2 bases, with 8 bases between. This CDR3 comprises 12 residues. The CDR3 DNA is TGTGCCAGCAGGGCCAGGGCCTACGAGCAGTACTTC. Its protein is CASRARAYEQYF.

This clonotype was detected a few times. The V call is TRBV25-1, the J call TRBJ2-1; 10 bases fit TRBD2. V dropped 4 bases and J dropped 7; count of bases not matched to a gene: 7. Germline V CDR1 and CDR2: MGHDK, SYGVNS. The CDR3 is 15 residues long. This CDR3 is CASSASGSRGNEQFF. CDR3 DNA sequence: TGTGCCAGCAGTGCTAGCGGGAGTAGGGGTAATGAGCAGTTCTTC.

The J gene is TRBJ1-1, the V gene TRBV12-3 or TRBV12-4; D gene ambiguous. This CDR3 has 10 amino acids. The germline V and J ends were trimmed by 1 base and 11 bases, with 5 bases remaining between them. CDR3 nucleotides: TGTGCCAGCAGTTTAGGCCGCGCTTTCTTT. As protein: CASSLGRAFF.

The chain couples TRBV18 to TRBJ1-2; D is uncertain. Germline V gene sequence: CDR1 KGHSH, CDR2 LQKENI. The CDR3 contains 13 residues. V lost 1 base, J lost 6 bases, and 9 bases lay in between. This CDR3 is CASSPLGIDGYTF. CDR3 DNA sequence: TGTGCCAGCTCACCACTGGGGATTGATGGCTACACCTTC.

This clonotype has only a few counts. The rearrangement uses TRBV7-2 and TRBJ2-5; D possibly uses TRBD1 or TRBD2 (6 bases each). Germline loops: CDR1 SGHTA, CDR2 FQGNSA. This CDR3 region has 16 residues. V lost 3 bases, J lost 3 bases, and 17 bases lay in between. CDR3 in amino acids: CASSFGSAGHKETQYF. As DNA, the CDR3 is TGTGCCAGCAGCTTTGGTTCGGCGGGACACAAAGAGACCCAGTACTTC.

Ten or more counts support this clonotype. This chain links TRBV7-9 with TRBJ1-2; D is ambiguous. Germline CDR1 and CDR2: SEHNR and FQNEAQ (reference sequence). The CDR3 extends over 10 amino acids. Trimming stripped 5 bases from V and 7 bases from J, with 5 bases between. CDR3 coding DNA: TGTGCCAGCAGCCCCTCTGGCTACACCTTC. It encodes CASSPSGYTF.

The chain joins TRBV12-3 or TRBV12-4 to TRBJ1-1, with D possibly matching TRBD1 (6 bases). V shed 5 bases and J shed 4 bases, with 17 bases lying between them. This CDR3 has 15 amino acids. The chain's CDR3 is CASSRAGAGSTEAFF. The CDR3 DNA is TGTGCCAGCAGTCGGGCGGGGGCGGGTTCCACTGAAGCTTTCTTT.

This clonotype was counted a few times. The rearrangement links TRBV7-2 to TRBJ2-5; 10 nucleotides line up with TRBD1. Trimming removed 5 bases from V and 9 bases from J; junction bases left unmatched: 12. This CDR3 has 15 amino acids. Germline V gene lookup returns CDR1 SGHTA and CDR2 FQGNSA. The chain's CDR3 is CASSPRGTGEVPQYF. CDR3 nucleotides: TGTGCCAGCAGCCCGCGAGGGACAGGGGAAGTGCCCCAGTACTTC.

This clonotype has just a few counts. V gene TRBV5-6 combines with J gene TRBJ2-1, with 8 bases matching TRBD1. The CDR3 loop spans 14 amino acids. Germline values: CDR1 SGHDT, CDR2 YYEEEE. With V trimmed by 2 bases and J by 6 bases, 4 bases remained unmatched. The DNA for the CDR3 is TGTGCCAGCAGCTTTGACAGGGGAAGCAATGAGCAGTTCTTC. Translation gives CASSFDRGSNEQFF.

This clonotype was recorded many times. This rearrangement joins TRBV30 to TRBJ2-1; D perhaps matches TRBD2 (6 bases). Trimming took off 6 bases at V and 0 bases at J, with 12 bases between the two ends. Germline-derived CDR1 and CDR2 are GTSNPN and SVGIG (reference sequence). The CDR3 sequence is 14 residues long. CDR3: CACREPVSYNEQFF. The CDR3 DNA reads as TGTGCCTGCCGGGAGCCTGTCTCCTACAATGAGCAGTTCTTC.

This clonotype was found many times. The chain links TRBV7-8 to TRBJ2-3, with D unresolved. The germline CDR1 and CDR2 sequences are SGHVS and FQNEAQ. Trimming cost V 2 bases and J 6 bases, with 3 bases left between them. The length of the CDR3 is 11 residues. CDR3 DNA sequence: TGTGCCAGCAGCTTATGGGATACGCAGTATTTT. It translates to CASSLWDTQYF.

J is TRBJ1-2 and V is TRBV12-3 or TRBV12-4; D remains ambiguous. There are 11 residues in the CDR3. V was clipped by 7 bases and J by 7 bases, with 10 bases between them. CDR3 nucleotide sequence: TGTGCCAGCATAGGTCGGGTTGGCTACACCTTC. Its protein is CASIGRVGYTF.

This clonotype turned up a few times. This chain links TRBV25-1 with TRBJ1-2; possibly TRBD1 for D (5 bases). This CDR3 is built from 12 residues. Germline V gives CDR1 MGHDK, CDR2 SYGVNS. V lost 5 bases to trimming and J lost 8 bases, with 12 bases between them. CDR3 bases: TGTGCCAGCAGTCCAGGGCCTGGAGGCTACACCTTC. Protein product: CASSPGPGGYTF.

J is TRBJ2-7 and V is TRBV3-1, with D hard to call. V was pared by 1 base and J by 1 base, with 5 bases between. The CDR3 loop spans 13 amino acids. Germline assignment: CDR1 LGHDT and CDR2 YNNKEL (reference sequence). This CDR3 reads CASSQVGSYEQYF. CDR3 nucleotide sequence: TGTGCCAGCAGCCAAGTGGGTTCCTACGAGCAGTACTTC.

This clonotype has at least ten counts. The chain uses TRBV5-5 and TRBJ1-4; maybe TRBD1 (5 bases). Looked up from germline, CDR1 is SGHKS and CDR2 is YYEKEE (reference sequence). V shed 4 bases and J shed 3 bases, with 13 bases lying between them. The CDR3 totals 15 residues. CDR3: CASSAGGVSNEKLFF. For the CDR3, the DNA is TGTGCCAGCAGCGCCGGGGGGGTTTCTAATGAAAAACTGTTTTTT.

This clonotype was observed at least ten times. The CDR3 nucleotides are TGCGCCAGCAGCTACCCGGGACAGGCAGAGACCCAGTACTTC. This gives the protein CASSYPGQAETQYF. The V and J genes are TRBV5-1 and TRBJ2-5, with 8 positions matching TRBD1. The ends lost 3 bases at V and 4 bases at J; junction bases unmatched: 5. This CDR3 comprises 14 residues. CDR1 is SGHRS, CDR2 YFSETQ, per germline.

This clonotype was observed at least ten times. This chain links TRBV4-1 with TRBJ1-5; 12 bases map to TRBD1. J lost 6 bases, V lost 4 bases, and 10 bases had no gene match. Germline V gene data show CDR1 as MGHRA and CDR2 as YSYEKL. The CDR3 consists of 17 residues. Here the CDR3 DNA reads TGCGCCAGCAGCCCACGGGGGGACAGGGGGCTCGGTCAGCCCCAGCATTTT. Translation: CASSPRGDRGLGQPQHF.

This clonotype occurred a few times. The chain carries TRBV30 and TRBJ2-1; weak D call: TRBD2 (7 bases). The CDR3 extends over 14 amino acids. Trimming removed 2 bases from V and 2 bases from J, with 10 bases in between. Germline CDR1 is GTSNPN and CDR2 is SVGIG (reference sequence). CDR3 in DNA: TGTGCCTGGAGTCGGGGGGCCACCTACAATGAGCAGTTCTTC. The encoded protein is CAWSRGATYNEQFF.

A few counts support this clonotype. The chain joins TRBV5-1 to TRBJ2-1; D call uncertain. CDR1 is SGHRS, CDR2 YFSETQ, per germline. The CDR3 totals 11 residues. The ends were cut back, 4 bases at V and 15 bases at J, with 14 bases in the middle. DNA for the CDR3: TGCGCCAGCAGCACGGAAGGAGTTCGGTTCTTC. Translated: CASSTEGVRFF. The complete variable domain, with remaining parts taken from reference TRBV5-1 and TRBJ2-1, reads KAGVTQTPRYLIKTRGQQVTLSCSPISGHRSVSWYQQTPGQGLQFLFEYFSETQRNKGNFPGRFSGRQFSNSRSEMNVSTLELGDSALYLCASSTEGVRFFGPGTRLTVL.

This clonotype appeared a few times. V is TRBV5-4 and J is TRBJ1-1; 10 bases agree with TRBD1. There are 16 residues in the CDR3. Germline V gives CDR1 SGHNT, CDR2 YYREEE (reference sequence). The V and J ends lost 3 bases and 4 bases, in that order; junction bases with no gene match: 9. CDR3: CASSSGKTGGLTEAFF. The CDR3 coding sequence is TGTGCCAGCAGCTCGGGGAAGACAGGGGGCCTCACTGAAGCTTTCTTT.

This clonotype showed up many times. The chain joins TRBV20-1 to TRBJ1-5; 9 bases line up with TRBD1. CDR3 length: 15 residues. Germline assignment: CDR1 DFQATT and CDR2 SNEGSKA (reference sequence). With 6 bases clipped from V and 0 bases from J, the junction kept 6 bases outside the gene matches. DNA for the CDR3: TGCAGTGCCGCCCCGGGACAGGGTAGCAATCAGCCCCAGCATTTT. As protein: CSAAPGQGSNQPQHF.

This clonotype turned up a few times. The chain links TRBV7-7 to TRBJ2-5, with a tentative D call TRBD2 (6 bases). The CDR3 is 14 residues long. V dropped 5 bases and J dropped 7 bases, with 17 bases sitting between them. Germline CDR1 is SSHAT and CDR2 is FNYEAQ (reference sequence). CDR3: CASSASAERGTQYF. As DNA, the CDR3 is TGTGCCAGCAGCGCTAGCGCTGAACGGGGGACCCAGTACTTC.